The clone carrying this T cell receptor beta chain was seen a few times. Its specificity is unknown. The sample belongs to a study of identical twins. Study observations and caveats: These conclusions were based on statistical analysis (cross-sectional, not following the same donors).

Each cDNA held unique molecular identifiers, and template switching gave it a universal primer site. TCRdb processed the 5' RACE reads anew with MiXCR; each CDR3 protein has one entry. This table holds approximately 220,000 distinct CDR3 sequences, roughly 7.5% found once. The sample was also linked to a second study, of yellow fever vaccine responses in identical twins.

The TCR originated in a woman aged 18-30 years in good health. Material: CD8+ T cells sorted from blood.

Here the CDR3 reads CASSQDPGGHEQFF. The CDR3, as DNA: TGTGCCAGCAGCCAAGATCCGGGAGGCCATGAGCAGTTCTTC. The chain links TRBV3-1 to TRBJ2-1; TRBD2 matches at 7 bases. CDR3 size: 14 residues. The V gene end was trimmed by 0 bases and the J gene end by 8 bases; junction bases not matched to a gene: 4. Germline V gene sequence: CDR1 LGHDT, CDR2 YNNKEL (reference sequence).